These 13 T cell receptor beta chains came from one sample sequenced in a study of Graves' ophthalmopathy and Graves' hyperthyroidism. Beta-chain TCR CDR3 regions were amplified from RNA transcripts. RT-PCR was first run with HTBI primers, then multiplex PCR in a second round. One entry per CDR3 protein, called by TCRdb with MiXCR from the multiplex PCR reads. The sample includes more than 1,000,000 distinct CDR3 sequences, about 38% of them seen just once. Sequencing was done on a sample of peripheral blood or thyroid tissue (not recorded which). Receptor source: an adult man with Graves' hyperthyroidism.

This clonotype was observed at least ten times. The rearrangement uses TRBV14 and TRBJ2-7; no firm D call. Germline V lookup: CDR1 SGHDN, CDR2 FVKESK. The CDR3 has 13 amino acids. The germline V and J ends were trimmed by 4 bases and 2 bases, with 9 bases remaining between them. In DNA form, the CDR3 reads TGTGCCAGCAGCCGCGTAGGCACCTACGAGCAGTACTTC. It is translated as CASSRVGTYEQYF.

The rearrangement uses TRBV10-3 and TRBJ1-2; D is unresolved. Germline loops: CDR1 ENHRY, CDR2 SYGVKD. There are 13 residues in the CDR3. Trimming took off 2 bases at V and 3 bases at J, with 7 bases between the two ends. The CDR3 loop reads CAISEPQDYGYTF. The CDR3 region has the DNA TGTGCCATCAGTGAGCCGCAGGACTATGGCTACACCTTC.

A word on this clonotype: A much larger clone is a single base away; this may be a read error. The chain uses TRBV9 and TRBJ2-7; D gene ambiguous. This CDR3 comprises 14 residues. V was shortened by 2 bases and J by 0 bases, with 9 bases between the two germline ends. Per germline, CDR1 SGDLS and CDR2 YYNGEE. DNA of the CDR3: TGTGCCAGCAGCGTCAGCCAGGACTCCTACGAGCAGTACTTC. Translation gives CASSVSQDSYEQYF.

The chain joins TRBV10-1 to TRBJ1-4, with 10 bases identical to TRBD1. CDR1 is WNHNN and CDR2 is SYGVQD in the germline V gene (reference sequence). The CDR3 sequence is 14 residues long. J lost 6 bases, V lost 8 bases, and 6 bases had no gene match. In DNA form, the CDR3 reads TGCGCCAGCGGGGATGGGACAGGGGATGAAAAACTGTTTTTT. Translation: CASGDGTGDEKLFF.

This clonotype was seen a few times. The V gene is TRBV28, the J gene TRBJ2-7; D remains ambiguous. Germline V gene sequence: CDR1 MDHEN, CDR2 SYDVKM. The V end lost 9 bases, the J end lost 0 bases, and 12 bases lay between the germline ends. The CDR3 is 13 amino acids. CDR3 bases: TGTGCCAGTACGAAGTTGAGCTCCTACGAGCAGTACTTC. It encodes CASTKLSSYEQYF.

The rearrangement uses TRBV12-3 or TRBV12-4 and TRBJ1-5; D might be TRBD1 (5 bases). The CDR3 has 14 amino acids. The V end lost 5 bases, the J end lost 0 bases, and 8 bases lay between the germline ends. The CDR3 bases are TGTGCCAGCAGTGATGACAGTAGCAATCAGCCCCAGCATTTT. Amino acids: CASSDDSSNQPQHF.

Comments on this clonotype: The junction shows a germline mismatch at one end, possibly a read error. The V call is TRBV4-2, the J call TRBJ1-2, with D unclear. Germline loops: CDR1 LGHNA, CDR2 YNFKEQ. The CDR3 sequence is 15 residues long. CDR3 loop: CASSQEEGTNHGYTF. The CDR3 region has the DNA TGTGCCAGCAGCCAAGAGGAGGGAACTAACCATGGCTACACCTTC.

In this sample, this clonotype turned up many times. The chain employs TRBV7-2 and TRBJ1-1; D may be TRBD1 (5 bases). The V gene lost 0 bases and the J gene lost 6 bases, with 8 bases spanning the gap. Germline loops: CDR1 SGHTA, CDR2 FQGNSA. CDR3 size: 13 residues. Here the CDR3 reads CASSLARDPEAFF. CDR3 sequence (DNA): TGTGCCAGCAGCTTAGCGAGGGACCCTGAAGCTTTCTTT.

This chain joins TRBV5-6 and TRBJ1-1; possibly TRBD1 for D (6 bases). Looked up from germline, CDR1 is SGHDT and CDR2 is YYEEEE. The CDR3 is made up of 15 amino acids. Trimming took off 2 bases at V and 7 bases at J, with 18 bases between the two ends. CDR3 sequence: CASSFTTTGKVEAFF. Here the CDR3 DNA reads TGTGCCAGCAGCTTCACCACGACAGGAAAAGTTGAAGCTTTCTTT.

The chain recombines TRBV2 with TRBJ1-1; perhaps TRBD1 as D (5 bases). Trimming removed 8 bases from V and 0 bases from J, with 10 bases in between. The CDR3 contains 13 residues. The germline gives CDR1 SNHLY, CDR2 FYNNEI. This chain's CDR3 is CASVDRVNTEAFF. CDR3 DNA sequence: TGTGCCAGCGTTGACAGAGTGAACACTGAAGCTTTCTTT.

This chain connects TRBV6-1 to TRBJ1-5; D unresolved. CDR1 and CDR2 from the germline V gene are MNHNS and SASEGT. Deletions cut 5 bases from V and 7 bases from J, with 21 bases between. The CDR3 totals 16 residues. The CDR3 nucleotides read TGTGCCAGCAGTCCCCCCTATCGGGGTATTTGGCAGCCCCAGCATTTT. Protein sequence: CASSPPYRGIWQPQHF.

The CDR3 sequence is CASSIAASPETQHF. The DNA for the CDR3 is TGTGCCAGTAGTATAGCTGCTAGCCCAGAGACCCAGCATTTT. V and J are TRBV19 and TRBJ1-5; D not certain. The CDR3 sequence is 14 residues long. V was shortened by 1 base and J by 11 bases, with 15 bases between the two germline ends. The germline V gene encodes CDR1 LNHDA and CDR2 SQIVND (reference sequence).

In the case of this clonotype: A clone one base away is much larger, so this may be a read error. The chain links TRBV10-3 to TRBJ2-5; tentatively, D is TRBD2 (5 bases). Per germline, CDR1 ENHRY and CDR2 SYGVKD. V lost 2 bases and J 5 bases, leaving 9 bases between the germline ends. This CDR3 has 13 amino acids. CDR3 sequence: CAISELRRETQYF. The CDR3, as DNA: TGTGCCATCAGTGAGCTAAGGAGGGAGACCCAGTACTTC.